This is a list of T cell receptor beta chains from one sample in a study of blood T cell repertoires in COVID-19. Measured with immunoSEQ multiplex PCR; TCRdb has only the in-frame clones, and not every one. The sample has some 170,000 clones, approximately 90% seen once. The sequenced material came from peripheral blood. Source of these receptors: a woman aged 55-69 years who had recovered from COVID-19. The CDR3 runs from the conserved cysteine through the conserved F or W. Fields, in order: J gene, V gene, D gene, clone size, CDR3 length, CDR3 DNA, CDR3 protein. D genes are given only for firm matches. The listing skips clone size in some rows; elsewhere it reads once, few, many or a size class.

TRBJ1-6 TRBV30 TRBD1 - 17 TGTGCCTGGAGTGCAAGTAACAGGGGCCCCCAGAATTCACCCCTCCACTTT CAWSASNRGPQNSPLHF
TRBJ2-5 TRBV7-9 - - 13 TGTGCCAGCCTCAGAGGGACACAAGAGACCCAGTACTTC CASLRGTQETQYF
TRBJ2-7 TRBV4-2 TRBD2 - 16 TGTGCCAGCAGCCAAGATCTTACTAGCGGTAGCTACGAGCAGTACTTC CASSQDLTSGSYEQYF
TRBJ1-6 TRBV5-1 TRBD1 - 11 TGCGCCAGCAGCTTGGAAACAGGGGATGACTTT CASSLETGDDF
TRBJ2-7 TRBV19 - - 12 TGTGCCAGTAGTACGGTTTTCTACGAGCAGTACTTC CASSTVFYEQYF
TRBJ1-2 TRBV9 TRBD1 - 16 TGTGCCAGCAGCGGACAGCCGGGACAGGGGCGGGTTGGCTACACCTTC CASSGQPGQGRVGYTF
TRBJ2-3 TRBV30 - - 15 TGTGCCTGGAGTGTATTCGCGGGCGGCACAGATACGCAGTATTTT CAWSVFAGGTDTQYF
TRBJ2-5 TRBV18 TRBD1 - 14 TGTGCCAGCTCGTCACAGGGGGCGTTGGAGACCCAGTACTTC CASSSQGALETQYF
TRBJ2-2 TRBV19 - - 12 TGTGCCAGTATCAGGAACACCGGGGAGCTGTTTTTT CASIRNTGELFF
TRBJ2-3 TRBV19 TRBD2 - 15 TGTGCCAGTAGCACTAGCGGGGTGGGGACAGATACGCAGTATTTT CASSTSGVGTDTQYF
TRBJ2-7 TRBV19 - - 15 TGTGCCAGTAGTATAAGCAGCGCAAACTACTACGAGCAGTACTTC CASSISSANYYEQYF
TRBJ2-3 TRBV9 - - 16 TGTGCCAGCAGCGCCCGACCATCATCTAGGACAGATACGCAGTATTTT CASSARPSSRTDTQYF
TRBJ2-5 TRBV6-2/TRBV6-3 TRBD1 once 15 TGTGCCAGCAGTAGTGGACAGGGTTCGCGAGAGACCCAGTACTTC CASSSGQGSRETQYF
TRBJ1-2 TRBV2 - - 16 TGTGCCAGCAGTGAAGGGGCCCCCCCAAGTAACTATGGCTACACCTTC CASSEGAPPSNYGYTF
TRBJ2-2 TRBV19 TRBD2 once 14 TGTGCCAGTAGTACTAGCGGTTGGACCGGGGAGCTGTTTTTT CASSTSGWTGELFF